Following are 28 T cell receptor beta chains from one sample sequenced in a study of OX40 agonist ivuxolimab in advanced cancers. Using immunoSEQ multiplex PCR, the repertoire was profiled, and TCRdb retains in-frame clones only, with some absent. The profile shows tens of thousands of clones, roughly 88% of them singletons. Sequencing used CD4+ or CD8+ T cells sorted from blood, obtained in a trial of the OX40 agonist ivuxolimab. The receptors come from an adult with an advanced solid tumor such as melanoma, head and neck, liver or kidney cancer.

The CDR3 loop is CASSAEENQPQHF. CDR3 DNA: TGTGCCAGCAGTGCAGAGGAAAATCAGCCCCAGCATTTT. This chain uses TRBV6-4 with TRBJ1-5; no clear D gene. CDR1 and CDR2 (germline): MRHNA, SNTAGT. V was clipped by 4 bases and J by 4 bases, with 8 bases between them. The length of the CDR3 is 13 residues.

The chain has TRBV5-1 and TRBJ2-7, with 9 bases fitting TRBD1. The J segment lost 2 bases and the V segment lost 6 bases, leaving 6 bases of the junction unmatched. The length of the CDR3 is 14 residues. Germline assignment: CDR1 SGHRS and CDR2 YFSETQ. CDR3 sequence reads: CASTSGTGTYEQYF. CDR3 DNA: TGCGCCAGCACCTCCGGGACAGGGACCTACGAGCAGTACTTC. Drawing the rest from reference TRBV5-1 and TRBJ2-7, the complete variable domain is KAGVTQTPRYLIKTRGQQVTLSCSPISGHRSVSWYQQTPGQGLQFLFEYFSETQRNKGNFPGRFSGRQFSNSRSEMNVSTLELGDSALYLCASTSGTGTYEQYFGPGTRLTVT.

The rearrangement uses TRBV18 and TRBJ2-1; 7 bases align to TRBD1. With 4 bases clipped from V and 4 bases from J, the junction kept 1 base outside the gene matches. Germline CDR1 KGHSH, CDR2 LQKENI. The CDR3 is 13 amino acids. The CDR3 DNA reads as TGTGCCAGCTCACAGGGACAGTACAATGAGCAGTTCTTC. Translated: CASSQGQYNEQFF.

CDR3 nucleotides: TGTGCCACGACTAGCGGGAGGGCCGGAGGACGGAATGAGCAGTTCTTC. Its protein is CATTSGRAGGRNEQFF. The chain recombines TRBV10-3 with TRBJ2-1; 14 bases match TRBD2. The CDR3 is made up of 16 amino acids. Trimming cost V 10 bases and J 7 bases; bases outside gene matches: 12. CDR1 and CDR2 (germline): ENHRY, SYGVKD.

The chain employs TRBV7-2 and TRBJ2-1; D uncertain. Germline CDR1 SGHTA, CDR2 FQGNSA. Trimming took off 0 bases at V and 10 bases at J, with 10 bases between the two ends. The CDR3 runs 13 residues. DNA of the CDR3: TGTGCCAGCAGCTTAGCGCGGTACACCGAGCAGTTCTTC. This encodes CASSLARYTEQFF.

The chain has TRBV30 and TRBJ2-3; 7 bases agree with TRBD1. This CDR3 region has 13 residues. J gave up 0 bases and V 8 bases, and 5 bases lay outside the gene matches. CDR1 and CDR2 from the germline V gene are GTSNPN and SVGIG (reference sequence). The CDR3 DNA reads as TGTGCCAGGACAGGTTCTAGCACAGATACGCAGTATTTT. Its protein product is CARTGSSTDTQYF.

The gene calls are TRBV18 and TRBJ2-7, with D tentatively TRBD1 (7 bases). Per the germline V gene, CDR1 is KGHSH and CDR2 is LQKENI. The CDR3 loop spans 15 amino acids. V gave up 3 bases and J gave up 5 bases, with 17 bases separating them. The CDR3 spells CASSPGGTVVDEQYF. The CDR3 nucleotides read TGTGCCAGCTCACCGGGCGGGACAGTTGTCGACGAGCAGTACTTC.

The CDR3 loop reads CASSAYQETQYF. The CDR3 DNA reads as TGTGCCAGCTCGGCCTATCAAGAGACCCAGTACTTC. The chain employs TRBV5-4 and TRBJ2-5, with D unresolved. V was pared by 7 bases and J by 2 bases, with 9 bases between. Germline-derived CDR1 and CDR2 are SGHNT and YYREEE (reference sequence). The CDR3 contains 12 residues.

The CDR3 nucleotides read TGCGCCAGCAGCCAGCGGACTAGCGGGACCGGGGAGCTGTTTTTT. The encoded protein is CASSQRTSGTGELFF. This sequence joins TRBV4-1 and TRBJ2-2; 11 nucleotides line up with TRBD2. The CDR3 is made up of 15 amino acids. CDR1 is MGHRA and CDR2 is YSYEKL in the germline V gene. V was pared by 3 bases and J by 5 bases, with 2 bases of the junction left unmatched.

DNA for the CDR3: TGTGCCTGGAGTGCCCTAGCGGGAGGCCCTGGGACCCAGTACTTC. This translates into CAWSALAGGPGTQYF. The rearrangement uses TRBV30 and TRBJ2-5; the match to TRBD2 covers 11 bases. V trimming: 1 base; J trimming: 7 bases; junction bases outside the gene matches: 8. Germline CDR1 reads GTSNPN; CDR2 reads SVGIG (reference sequence). The CDR3 extends over 15 amino acids.

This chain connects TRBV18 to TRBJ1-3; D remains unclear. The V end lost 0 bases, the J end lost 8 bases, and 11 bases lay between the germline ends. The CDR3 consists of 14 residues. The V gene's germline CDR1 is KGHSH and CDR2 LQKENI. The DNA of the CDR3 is TGTGCCAGCTCACCACCGTACAGTCGAGACACCATATATTTT. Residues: CASSPPYSRDTIYF. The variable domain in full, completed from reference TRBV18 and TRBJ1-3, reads NAGVMQNPRHLVRRRGQEARLRCSPMKGHSHVYWYRQLPEEGLKFMVYLQKENIIDESGMPKERFSAEFPKEGPSILRIQQVVRGDSAAYFCASSPPYSRDTIYFGEGSWLTVV.

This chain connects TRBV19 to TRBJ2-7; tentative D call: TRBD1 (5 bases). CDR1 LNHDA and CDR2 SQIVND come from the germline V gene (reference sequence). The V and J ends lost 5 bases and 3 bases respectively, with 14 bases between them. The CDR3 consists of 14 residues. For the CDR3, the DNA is TGTGCCAGTAGTCACCAGGGTGGAAACTACGAGCAGTACTTC. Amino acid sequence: CASSHQGGNYEQYF.

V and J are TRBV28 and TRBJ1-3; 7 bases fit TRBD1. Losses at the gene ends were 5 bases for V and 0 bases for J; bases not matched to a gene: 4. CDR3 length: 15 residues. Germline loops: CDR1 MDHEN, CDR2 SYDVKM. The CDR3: CASSTGQRSGNTIYF. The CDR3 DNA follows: TGTGCCAGCAGTACGGGACAGCGCTCTGGAAACACCATATATTTT.

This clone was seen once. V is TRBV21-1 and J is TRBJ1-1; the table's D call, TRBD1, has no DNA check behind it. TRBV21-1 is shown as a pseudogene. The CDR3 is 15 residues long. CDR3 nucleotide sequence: TGTGCCAGCAGCAAAGCCCAGGGGCCGGGGACTGAAGCTTTCTTT. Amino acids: CASSKAQGPGTEAFF.

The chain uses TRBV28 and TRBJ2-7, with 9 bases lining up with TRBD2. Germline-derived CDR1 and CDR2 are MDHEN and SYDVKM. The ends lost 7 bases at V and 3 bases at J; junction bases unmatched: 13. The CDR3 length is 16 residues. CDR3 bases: TGTGCCAGCACCTCCGAGGTAGCGGGGGCGGTCTACGAGCAGTACTTC. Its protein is CASTSEVAGAVYEQYF.

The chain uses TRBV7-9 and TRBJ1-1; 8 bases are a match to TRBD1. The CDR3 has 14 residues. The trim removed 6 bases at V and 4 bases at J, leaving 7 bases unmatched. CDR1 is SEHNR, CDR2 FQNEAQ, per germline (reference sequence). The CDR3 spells CASSFPDRATEAFF. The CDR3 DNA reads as TGTGCCAGCAGTTTTCCGGACAGGGCCACTGAAGCTTTCTTT.

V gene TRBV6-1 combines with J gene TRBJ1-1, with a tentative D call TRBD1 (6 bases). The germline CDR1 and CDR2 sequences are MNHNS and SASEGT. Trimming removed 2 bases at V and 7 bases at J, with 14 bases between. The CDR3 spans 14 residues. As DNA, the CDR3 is TGTGCCAGCAGTGAATTGGGGGCAACTCGTGAAGCTTTCTTT. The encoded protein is CASSELGATREAFF.

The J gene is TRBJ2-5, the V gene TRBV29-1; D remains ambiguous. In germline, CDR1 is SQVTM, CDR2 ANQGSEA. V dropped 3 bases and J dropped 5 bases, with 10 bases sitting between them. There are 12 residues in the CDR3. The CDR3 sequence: CSVEKDFETQYF. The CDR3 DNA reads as TGCAGCGTTGAGAAGGATTTCGAGACCCAGTACTTC.

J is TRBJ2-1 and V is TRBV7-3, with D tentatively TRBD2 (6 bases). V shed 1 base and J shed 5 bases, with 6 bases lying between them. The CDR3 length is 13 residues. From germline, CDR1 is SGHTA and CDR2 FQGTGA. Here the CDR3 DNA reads TGTGCCAGCAGCTTAATAGCGGACAATGAGCAGTTCTTC. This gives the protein CASSLIADNEQFF.

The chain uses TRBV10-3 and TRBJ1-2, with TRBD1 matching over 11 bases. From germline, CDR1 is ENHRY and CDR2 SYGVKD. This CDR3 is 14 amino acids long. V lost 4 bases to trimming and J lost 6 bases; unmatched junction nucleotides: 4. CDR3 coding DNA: TGTGCCATCAGTGCGGACAGGGGGCCTGATGGCTACACCTTC. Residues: CAISADRGPDGYTF.

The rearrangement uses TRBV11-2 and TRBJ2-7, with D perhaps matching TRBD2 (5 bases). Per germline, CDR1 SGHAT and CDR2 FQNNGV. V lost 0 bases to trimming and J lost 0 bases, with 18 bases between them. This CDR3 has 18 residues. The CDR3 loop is CASSLDSPVGEISYEQYF. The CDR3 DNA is TGTGCCAGCAGCTTAGATTCGCCGGTCGGGGAGATCTCCTACGAGCAGTACTTC. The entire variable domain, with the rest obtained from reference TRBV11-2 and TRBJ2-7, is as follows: EAGVAQSPRYKIIEKRQSVAFWCNPISGHATLYWYQQILGQGPKLLIQFQNNGVVDDSQLPKDRFSAERLKGVDSTLKIQPAKLEDSAVYLCASSLDSPVGEISYEQYFGPGTRLTVT.

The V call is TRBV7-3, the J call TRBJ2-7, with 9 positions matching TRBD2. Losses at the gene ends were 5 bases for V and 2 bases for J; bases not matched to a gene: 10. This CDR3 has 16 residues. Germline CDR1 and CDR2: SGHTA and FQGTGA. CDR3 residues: CASSPGVAGVTYEQYF. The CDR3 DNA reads TGTGCCAGCAGCCCAGGAGTAGCGGGAGTTACCTACGAGCAGTACTTC.

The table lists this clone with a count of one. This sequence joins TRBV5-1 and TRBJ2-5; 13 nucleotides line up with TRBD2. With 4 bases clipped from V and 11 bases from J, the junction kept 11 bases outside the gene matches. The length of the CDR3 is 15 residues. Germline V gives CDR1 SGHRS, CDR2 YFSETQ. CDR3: CASSPGLAGVSEQYF. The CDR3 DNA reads TGCGCCAGCAGCCCAGGACTAGCGGGAGTAAGTGAGCAGTACTTC.

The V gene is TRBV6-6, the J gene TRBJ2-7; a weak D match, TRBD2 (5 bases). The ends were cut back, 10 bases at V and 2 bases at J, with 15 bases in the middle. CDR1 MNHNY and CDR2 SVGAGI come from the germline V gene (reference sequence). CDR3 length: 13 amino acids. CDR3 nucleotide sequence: TGTGCCACCCGAGCGGCAGAAACCTACGAGCAGTACTTC. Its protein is CATRAAETYEQYF.

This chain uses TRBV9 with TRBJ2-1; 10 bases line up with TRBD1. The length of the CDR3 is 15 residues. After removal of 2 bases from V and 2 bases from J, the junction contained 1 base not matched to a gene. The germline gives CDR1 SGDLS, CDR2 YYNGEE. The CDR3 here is CASSVDRGAYNEQFF. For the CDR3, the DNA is TGTGCCAGCAGCGTGGACAGGGGGGCCTACAATGAGCAGTTCTTC.

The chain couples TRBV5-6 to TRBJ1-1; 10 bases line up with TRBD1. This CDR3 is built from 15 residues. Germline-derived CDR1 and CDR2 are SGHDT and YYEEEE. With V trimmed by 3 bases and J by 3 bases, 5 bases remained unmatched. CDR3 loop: CASSYRQGAYTEAFF. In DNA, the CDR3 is TGTGCCAGCAGCTACCGACAGGGGGCTTACACTGAAGCTTTCTTT.

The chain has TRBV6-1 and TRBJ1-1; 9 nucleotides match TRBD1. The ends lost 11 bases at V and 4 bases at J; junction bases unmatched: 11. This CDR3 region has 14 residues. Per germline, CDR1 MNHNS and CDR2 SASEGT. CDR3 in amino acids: CAGRGTGTGTEAFF. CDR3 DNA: TGTGCCGGGAGAGGGACAGGGACGGGCACTGAAGCTTTCTTT.

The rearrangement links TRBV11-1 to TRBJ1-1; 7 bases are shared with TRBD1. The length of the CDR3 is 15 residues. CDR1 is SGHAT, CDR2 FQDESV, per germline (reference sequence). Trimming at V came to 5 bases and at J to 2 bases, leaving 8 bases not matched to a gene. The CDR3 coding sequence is TGTGCCAGCAGCCCACGACAGGGCTTTAACACTGAAGCTTTCTTT. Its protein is CASSPRQGFNTEAFF.